This TCR beta chain stems from a study of cytomegalovirus exposure and HLA in healthy donors. V shed 7 bases, J shed 9 bases, and the junction held 11 bases outside the gene matches. CDR1 GTSNPN and CDR2 SVGIG come from the germline V gene (reference sequence). The CDR3 covers 12 residues. For this clone: Its antigen is not known.

The PCR had 60 Vbeta and 13 Jbeta primers. Profiling relied on immunoSEQ multiplex PCR, and the TCRdb table lists in-frame clones only, not all of them. Of 100,000 to 150,000 clones listed, roughly 68% are singletons. Regarding the study as a whole: Specificity of a few CMV-associated chains for CMV antigens was verified in vitro.

Sequenced input: PBMCs. This receptor was obtained from a woman aged 50 to 60 in good health and CMV-seropositive. This chain uses TRBV30 with TRBJ1-2; 7 bases are shared with TRBD1. CDR3 sequence reads: CALQGSAWRYTF. CDR3 DNA: TGTGCCTTACAGGGGAGCGCTTGGCGCTACACCTTC.